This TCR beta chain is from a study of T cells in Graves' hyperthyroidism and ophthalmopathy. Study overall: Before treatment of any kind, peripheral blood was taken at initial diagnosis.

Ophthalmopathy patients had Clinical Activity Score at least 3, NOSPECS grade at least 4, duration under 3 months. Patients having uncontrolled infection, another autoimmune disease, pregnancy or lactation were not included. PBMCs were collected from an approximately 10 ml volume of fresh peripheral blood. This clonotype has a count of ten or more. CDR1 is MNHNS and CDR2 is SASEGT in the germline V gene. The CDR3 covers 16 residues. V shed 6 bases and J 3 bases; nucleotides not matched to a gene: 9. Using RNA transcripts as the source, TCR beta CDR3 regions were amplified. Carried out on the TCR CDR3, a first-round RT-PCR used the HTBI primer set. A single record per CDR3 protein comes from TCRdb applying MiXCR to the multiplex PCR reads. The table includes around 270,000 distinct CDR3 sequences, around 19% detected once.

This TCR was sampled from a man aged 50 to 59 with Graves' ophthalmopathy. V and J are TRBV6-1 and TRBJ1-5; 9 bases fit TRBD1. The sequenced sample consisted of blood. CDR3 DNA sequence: TGTGCCAGCAGGCCCGGGACAGGGTCGGCCAATCAGCCCCAGCATTTT. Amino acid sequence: CASRPGTGSANQPQHF.